Listed here is a single T cell receptor (beta chain). Its target is unknown. The data are from a study of OX40 agonist ivuxolimab in advanced cancers. About the research overall: In this cohort, patients received ivuxolimab, an agonistic anti-OX40 (CD134) antibody. Study conclusions and caveats: Both CD4+ and CD8+ T cell populations in blood had undergone clonal expansion by week 6 at 0.1 to 3.0 mg/kg.

After removal of 5 bases from V and 2 bases from J, the junction contained 10 bases not matched to a gene. Germline V lookup: CDR1 SNHLY, CDR2 FYNNEI. The CDR3 runs 17 residues. This table comes from immunoSEQ multiplex PCR, and its TCRdb copy is limited to in-frame clones, with some not included. The sample shows roughly 89,000 clones, just over 85% of them seen only once. Patients were ruled out by autoimmune disease history or systemic immunosuppression. Cycle 7 day 1, cycle 4 day 1, and baseline were the timepoints at which blood was sampled. The V and J genes are TRBV2 and TRBJ2-1; TRBD1 aligns across 9 bases. This receptor was taken from an adult with an advanced solid tumor such as melanoma, head and neck, liver or kidney cancer. The sequencing used CD4+ or CD8+ T cells sorted from blood, collected in a trial of the OX40 agonist ivuxolimab. The CDR3: CASSKKGQGFTYNEQFF. The CDR3 DNA reads as TGTGCCAGCAGTAAAAAAGGACAGGGGTTCACCTACAATGAGCAGTTCTTC.